The 30 T cell receptor beta chains given below trace back to one sample, sequenced in a study of T cell changes during pregnancy in multiple sclerosis. The data were produced by immunoSEQ multiplex PCR, yet TCRdb's version contains in-frame clones alone and is incomplete. Counted here are 50,000 to 65,000 clones, more than 90% occurring once; the ten biggest clones make up just over 3%. This sample comprised CD8+ T cells from peripheral blood mononuclear cells, obtained before pregnancy. Receptors originate from a female donor with multiple sclerosis, enrolled in a pregnancy study.

V usage is TRBV18 and J usage is TRBJ2-2; D not resolved. Trimming removed 3 bases at V and 0 bases at J, with 8 bases between. The CDR3 is 15 amino acids. Germline V gene data show CDR1 as KGHSH and CDR2 as LQKENI. The CDR3 DNA sequence: TGTGCCAGCTCACCTATGGTAGCGAACACCGGGGAGCTGTTTTTT. This gives the protein CASSPMVANTGELFF.

The rearrangement uses TRBV2 and TRBJ2-7; the match to TRBD1 covers 9 bases. Germline V gene sequence: CDR1 SNHLY, CDR2 FYNNEI. CDR3 length: 15 residues. With 6 bases clipped from V and 4 bases from J, the junction kept 10 bases outside the gene matches. CDR3 sequence reads: CASRDTGGANYEQYF. In DNA form, the CDR3 reads TGTGCCAGCAGGGATACAGGGGGCGCGAATTACGAGCAGTACTTC.

This chain joins TRBV29-1 and TRBJ1-1; 7 bases line up with TRBD1. The trim removed 6 bases at V and 0 bases at J, leaving 7 bases unmatched. Germline V gives CDR1 SQVTM, CDR2 ANQGSEA. The CDR3 contains 14 residues. The CDR3 bases are TGCAGCGTGGAACTACAGGGGATGAACACTGAAGCTTTCTTT. This sequence encodes CSVELQGMNTEAFF.

The chain employs TRBV6-6 and TRBJ1-2, with 7 bases lining up with TRBD1. CDR3 size: 14 residues. CDR1 MNHNY and CDR2 SVGAGI come from the germline V gene (reference sequence). The ends lost 9 bases at V and 2 bases at J; junction bases unmatched: 9. As DNA, the CDR3 is TGTGCCAGTCAGAATGACAGGGAAAACTATGGCTACACCTTC. It yields the protein CASQNDRENYGYTF.

The chain combines TRBV30 with TRBJ1-2; weak D call: TRBD1 (5 bases). Germline CDR1 GTSNPN, CDR2 SVGIG (reference sequence). Trimming left V 0 bases short and J 6 bases short, with 8 bases between. CDR3 length: 12 amino acids. The CDR3 here is CAWSVQVDGYTF. Here the CDR3 DNA reads TGTGCCTGGAGTGTACAGGTCGATGGCTACACCTTC.

This clone appeared once. Other DNA sequences from this sample encode an identical CDR3 as well. The V and J genes are TRBV4-3 and TRBJ2-7; 11 nucleotides agree with TRBD1. The length of the CDR3 is 15 residues. Germline loops: CDR1 LGHNA, CDR2 YSLEER. After removal of 0 bases from V and 4 bases from J, the junction contained 2 bases not matched to a gene. The CDR3 coding sequence is TGCGCCAGCAGCCAAGATGGACAGGGGGCTTACGAGCAGTACTTC. Its protein is CASSQDGQGAYEQYF.

The chain links TRBV4-1 to TRBJ2-1; 7 bases match TRBD1. V was pared by 5 bases and J by 3 bases, with 1 base of the junction left unmatched. The CDR3 runs 13 residues. Per germline, CDR1 MGHRA and CDR2 YSYEKL. CDR3 sequence reads: CASSYRGYNEQFF. CDR3 in DNA: TGCGCCAGCAGCTACAGGGGCTACAATGAGCAGTTCTTC.

V gene TRBV7-9 combines with J gene TRBJ2-1; 8 bases agree with TRBD2. Germline CDR1 is SEHNR and CDR2 is FQNEAQ (reference sequence). Trimming took 5 bases from V and 1 from J; bases not matched to a gene: 7. The CDR3 runs to 16 residues. The CDR3 spells CASSPRGGHSYNEQFF. The CDR3 DNA reads as TGTGCCAGCAGCCCCCGGGGGGGCCATTCCTACAATGAGCAGTTCTTC.

The chain is built from TRBV15 and TRBJ1-2; D remains ambiguous. The CDR3 has 15 residues. Germline V CDR1 and CDR2: LNHNV, YYDKDF (reference sequence). V lost 0 bases, J lost 8 bases, and 16 bases lay in between. The CDR3: CATSREEDPDGGYTF. CDR3 nucleotide sequence: TGTGCCACCAGCAGAGAGGAGGACCCCGATGGCGGCTACACCTTC.

This clone has only one observation. The chain combines TRBV10-3 with TRBJ1-5; D possibly corresponds to TRBD1 (5 bases). Trimming pared 2 bases from V and 3 bases from J, leaving 14 bases between. The CDR3 length is 16 residues. Germline assignment: CDR1 ENHRY and CDR2 SYGVKD. The DNA for the CDR3 is TGTGCCATCAGTGAGGCGGGGGAATCTGTCAATCAGCCCCAGCATTTT. Protein product: CAISEAGESVNQPQHF.

The chain couples TRBV7-9 to TRBJ2-7; 7 bases map to TRBD1. Germline V gives CDR1 SEHNR, CDR2 FQNEAQ (reference sequence). The CDR3 sequence is 14 residues long. V lost 3 bases and J lost 2; bases outside the gene matches: 4. The CDR3 bases are TGTGCCAGCAGCTTCCGGGACAGCCCCTACGAGCAGTACTTC. This sequence encodes CASSFRDSPYEQYF.

This clone was observed a single time. The chain uses TRBV2 and TRBJ1-2, with 7 bases matching TRBD1. Germline V gives CDR1 SNHLY, CDR2 FYNNEI. There are 14 residues in the CDR3. J lost 4 bases, V lost 3 bases, and 5 bases had no gene match. The CDR3 reads CASSEETGPYGYTF. The CDR3 coding sequence is TGTGCCAGCAGTGAGGAGACAGGGCCCTATGGCTACACCTTC.

The chain joins TRBV4-3 to TRBJ2-7; no definite D call. This CDR3 comprises 13 residues. With 0 bases removed from V and 2 bases from J, the gap between germline ends came to 5 bases. Germline V gene sequence: CDR1 LGHNA, CDR2 YSLEER. Written as DNA, the CDR3 is TGCGCCAGCAGCCAAGATTCAGCCTACGAGCAGTACTTC. Translating it yields CASSQDSAYEQYF.

The chain couples TRBV12-5 to TRBJ2-1, with 9 bases aligning to TRBD1. The CDR3 runs 14 residues. Germline loops: CDR1 LGHNT, CDR2 FRNRAP. V lost 5 bases and J lost 6; bases outside the gene matches: 5. The CDR3 DNA reads as TGTGCTAGTGGTACGGGACAGGGAATCAATGAGCAGTTCTTC. Amino acid sequence: CASGTGQGINEQFF.

The rearrangement joins TRBV11-2 to TRBJ2-3; TRBD2 aligns across 11 bases. CDR1 is SGHAT and CDR2 is FQNNGV in the germline V gene. The CDR3 contains 15 residues. V shed 3 bases, J shed 5 bases, and the junction held 4 bases outside the gene matches. CDR3 residues: CASSFSGGAQDTQYF. Here the CDR3 DNA reads TGTGCCAGCAGCTTTAGCGGGGGGGCCCAAGATACGCAGTATTTT.

As to this clone: One end of the junction is discordant with germline, which a read error may explain. The V gene is TRBV7-7, the J gene TRBJ1-3; TRBD1 aligns across 8 bases. This CDR3 has 15 amino acids. Germline V gene data show CDR1 as SSHAT and CDR2 as FNYEAQ (reference sequence). CDR3 residues: CASSLGQGYGNTIYF. The CDR3 DNA reads as TGTGCTAGCAGCTTAGGACAGGGTTACGGAAACACCATATATTTT.

This clone was recorded once. The rearrangement uses TRBV15 and TRBJ1-1; TRBD1 matches at 8 bases. Losses at the gene ends were 8 bases for V and 0 bases for J; bases not matched to a gene: 8. This CDR3 spans 15 amino acids. Germline CDR1 and CDR2: LNHNV and YYDKDF (reference sequence). CDR3 bases: TGTGCCACCGGTTCCAGGACAGGGATGAACACTGAAGCTTTCTTT. This codes for CATGSRTGMNTEAFF.

Details on this clone: Other DNA sequences in the sample encode the same CDR3. The chain uses TRBV4-3 and TRBJ1-5, with a tentative D call TRBD1 (6 bases). Germline assignment: CDR1 LGHNA and CDR2 YSLEER. The CDR3 spans 13 residues. Trimming removed 4 bases at V and 6 bases at J, with 10 bases between. CDR3 in DNA: TGCGCCAGCAGCCTAACAGGGATTCAGCCCCAGCATTTT. Amino acids: CASSLTGIQPQHF.

This sequence joins TRBV19 and TRBJ1-1; D call uncertain. Trimming stripped 3 bases from V and 6 bases from J, with 11 bases between. Looked up from germline, CDR1 is LNHDA and CDR2 is SQIVND (reference sequence). CDR3 size: 13 residues. The CDR3 coding sequence is TGTGCCAGTAGTATTTCGTACGAGGCTGAAGCTTTCTTT. The encoded protein is CASSISYEAEAFF.

The CDR3 coding sequence is TGTGCCAGCAGCTTATGGCGACAGCCTGCTTACAATCAGCCCCAGCATTTT. This codes for CASSLWRQPAYNQPQHF. The rearrangement links TRBV7-2 to TRBJ1-5; D is perhaps TRBD1 (5 bases). V was shortened by 2 bases and J by 3 bases, with 17 bases between the two germline ends. Per the germline V gene, CDR1 is SGHTA and CDR2 is FQGNSA. The length of the CDR3 is 17 residues.

The J gene is TRBJ1-1, the V gene TRBV6-4; D uncertain. The CDR3 is 13 residues long. Germline V gene data show CDR1 as MRHNA and CDR2 as SNTAGT. V was shortened by 5 bases and J by 5 bases, with 12 bases between the two germline ends. CDR3 DNA sequence: TGTGCCAGCAGTTCGAGGGAACATACTGAAGCTTTCTTT. It codes for CASSSREHTEAFF.

In this sample, this clone is medium-sized. The V call is TRBV6-5, the J call TRBJ1-1; D possibly corresponds to TRBD1 (6 bases). The CDR3 is 13 residues long. CDR1 is MNHEY and CDR2 is SVGAGI in the germline V gene. V was clipped by 2 bases and J by 4 bases, with 8 bases between them. The CDR3 sequence: CASSYPGVTEAFF. Written as DNA, the CDR3 is TGTGCCAGCAGTTACCCAGGGGTCACTGAAGCTTTCTTT.

V usage is TRBV9 and J usage is TRBJ2-1; TRBD2 matches at 9 bases. Germline CDR1 is SGDLS and CDR2 is YYNGEE. V dropped 0 bases and J dropped 2; count of bases not matched to a gene: 3. The CDR3 runs 16 residues. The CDR3 bases are TGTGCCAGCAGCGTAGGAGGCGGGGGGGCCTACAATGAGCAGTTCTTC. Protein sequence: CASSVGGGGAYNEQFF.

The genes are TRBV11-3 and TRBJ1-1; 8 nucleotides line up with TRBD1. CDR3 length equals 14 residues. V shed 5 bases and J 1 base; nucleotides not matched to a gene: 3. Looked up from germline, CDR1 is SGHNT and CDR2 is YENEEA. The CDR3 region is CASSQGQENTEAFF. The CDR3, as DNA: TGTGCCAGCAGCCAGGGACAGGAGAACACTGAAGCTTTCTTT.

The J gene is TRBJ1-2, the V gene TRBV29-1; tentative D call: TRBD1 (6 bases). V dropped 3 bases and J dropped 8 bases, with 16 bases sitting between them. Germline CDR1 SQVTM, CDR2 ANQGSEA. CDR3 length equals 13 residues. This CDR3 reads CSVEGQGRGGYTF. For the CDR3, the DNA is TGCAGCGTTGAGGGCCAGGGGAGGGGAGGCTACACCTTC.

V usage is TRBV9 and J usage is TRBJ2-7; 7 bases are shared with TRBD2. This CDR3 is built from 11 residues. Germline loops: CDR1 SGDLS, CDR2 YYNGEE. V gave up 7 bases and J gave up 6 bases; unmatched junction bases: 4. CDR3 region: CASGEGGEQYF. As DNA, the CDR3 is TGTGCCAGCGGGGAGGGAGGCGAGCAGTACTTC.

This clone was seen a single time. The chain employs TRBV11-2 and TRBJ2-3; D gene ambiguous. This CDR3 is 17 amino acids long. Germline CDR1 SGHAT, CDR2 FQNNGV. The V gene lost 4 bases and the J gene lost 0 bases, with 17 bases spanning the gap. The CDR3 DNA follows: TGTGCCAGCAGCTCCCCTGCATTTCAGGCTAGCACAGATACGCAGTATTTT. This encodes CASSSPAFQASTDTQYF.

The chain carries TRBV5-5 and TRBJ1-6, with no clear D. Germline V gene sequence: CDR1 SGHKS, CDR2 YYEKEE (reference sequence). Trimming removed 2 bases at V and 4 bases at J, with 13 bases between. The CDR3 runs 16 residues. Written as DNA, the CDR3 is TGTGCCAGCAGCTTAGCGGCAGACGGATATAATTCACCCCTCCACTTT. Translating gives CASSLAADGYNSPLHF.

The genes are TRBV7-3 and TRBJ2-1, with TRBD2 matching 9 bases. CDR1 and CDR2 (germline): SGHTA, FQGTGA. J was trimmed by 4 bases and V by 2 bases; bases with no gene match: 9. There are 17 residues in the CDR3. CDR3 loop: CASSLPPAGGKYNEQFF. CDR3 sequence (DNA): TGTGCCAGCAGCTTACCCCCCGCGGGGGGGAAATACAATGAGCAGTTCTTC.

The J gene is TRBJ1-1, the V gene TRBV7-6; perhaps TRBD1 as D (6 bases). The germline V gene has CDR1 SGHVS and CDR2 FNYEAQ. V was shortened by 1 base and J by 5 bases, with 17 bases between the two germline ends. The CDR3 is 16 amino acids. The CDR3 sequence is CASSLEISGVRTEAFF. CDR3 in DNA: TGTGCCAGCAGCTTAGAGATCTCAGGGGTGAGAACTGAAGCTTTCTTT.